Listed below are T cell receptor beta chains from one sample, sequenced in a study of cytomegalovirus exposure and HLA in healthy donors. TCRdb's table, derived via immunoSEQ multiplex PCR, lists solely in-frame clones and lacks some. The sample has roughly 78,000 clones, roughly 64% seen once; the top ten hold roughly 5.6%. What was sequenced was PBMCs. Source of these receptors: a man aged 25-45 years in good health and CMV-seropositive. Both conserved end residues are part of each CDR3. A D gene is named only where the DNA matches it firmly. Only part of the rows carry a size: once, few, many, or a class if the clone is expanded.

clone size: .; D gene: TRBD1; J gene: TRBJ2-5; CDR3 length: 14; V gene: TRBV14; CDR3 DNA: TGTGCCAGCAGCGTATCCCAGGGGGAAGAGACCCAGTACTTC; CDR3 protein: CASSVSQGEETQYF
clone size: .; D gene: .; J gene: TRBJ1-1; CDR3 length: 14; V gene: TRBV19; CDR3 DNA: TGTGCCAGTAGTATAGTTACGAGGAACACTGAAGCTTTCTTT; CDR3 protein: CASSIVTRNTEAFF
clone size: few; D gene: TRBD2; J gene: TRBJ2-1; CDR3 length: 16; V gene: TRBV4-1; CDR3 DNA: TGCGCCAGCAGCCAAGTCTTGGCGGGAGGGTACAATGAGCAGTTCTTC; CDR3 protein: CASSQVLAGGYNEQFF
clone size: few; D gene: TRBD2; J gene: TRBJ2-5; CDR3 length: 17; V gene: TRBV6-4; CDR3 DNA: TGTGCCAGCAGTGACTCGGGACTAGCGGGAAGTCAGGAGACCCAGTACTTC; CDR3 protein: CASSDSGLAGSQETQYF
clone size: .; D gene: TRBD1; J gene: TRBJ1-1; CDR3 length: 13; V gene: TRBV7-9; CDR3 DNA: TGTGCCAGCAGCTGGACAGGGGTCCCTGAAGCTTTCTTT; CDR3 protein: CASSWTGVPEAFF
clone size: .; D gene: .; J gene: TRBJ2-7; CDR3 length: 14; V gene: TRBV9; CDR3 DNA: TGTGCCAGCAGCGTGTCGAGGCTAGACTACGAGCAGTACTTC; CDR3 protein: CASSVSRLDYEQYF
clone size: .; D gene: .; J gene: TRBJ2-7; CDR3 length: 13; V gene: TRBV6-5; CDR3 DNA: TGTGCCAGCCAAAGAGACAACTCCAACGAGCAGTACTTC; CDR3 protein: CASQRDNSNEQYF
clone size: .; D gene: .; J gene: TRBJ1-2; CDR3 length: 16; V gene: TRBV7-2; CDR3 DNA: TGTGCCAGCCCCTGGGGGGGGCCCTTGCGTGTGGATGGCTACACCTTC; CDR3 protein: CASPWGGPLRVDGYTF
clone size: .; D gene: .; J gene: TRBJ2-6; CDR3 length: 20; V gene: TRBV21-1; CDR3 DNA: TGTGCCAGCAGCAAAGGTCCCGGGACAGGGACCTTCTCTGGGGCCAACGTCCTGACTTTC; CDR3 protein: CASSKGPGTGTFSGANVLTF
clone size: .; D gene: TRBD1; J gene: TRBJ1-2; CDR3 length: 15; V gene: TRBV11-2; CDR3 DNA: TGTGCCAGCAGCCCTGTTGGGGGACAGGGGCCGGGCTACACCTTC; CDR3 protein: CASSPVGGQGPGYTF
clone size: .; D gene: TRBD2; J gene: TRBJ2-7; CDR3 length: 15; V gene: TRBV28; CDR3 DNA: TGTGCCAGCAGCCCCGGGACTAGCGGGTCCAACGAGCAGTACTTC; CDR3 protein: CASSPGTSGSNEQYF
clone size: .; D gene: TRBD1; J gene: TRBJ1-5; CDR3 length: 16; V gene: TRBV27; CDR3 DNA: TGTGCCAGCAGCCCGGACAGGGGGCATGAGAATCAGCCCCAGCATTTT; CDR3 protein: CASSPDRGHENQPQHF
clone size: .; D gene: .; J gene: TRBJ2-1; CDR3 length: 16; V gene: TRBV7-6; CDR3 DNA: TGTGCCAGCAGCGAAACCGGGACTCGAGAGGACGATGAGCAGTTCTTC; CDR3 protein: CASSETGTREDDEQFF
clone size: .; D gene: .; J gene: TRBJ2-7; CDR3 length: 13; V gene: TRBV15; CDR3 DNA: TGTGCCACCAGCATAGGACAGATAGGCGAGCAGTACTTC; CDR3 protein: CATSIGQIGEQYF
clone size: .; D gene: .; J gene: TRBJ1-4; CDR3 length: 13; V gene: TRBV7-9; CDR3 DNA: TGTGCCAGCAGCTTAACTGAGGGCGAAAAACTGTTTTTT; CDR3 protein: CASSLTEGEKLFF
clone size: .; D gene: TRBD1; J gene: TRBJ1-1; CDR3 length: 15; V gene: TRBV4-3; CDR3 DNA: TGCGCCAGCAGCCACGGACAGGGTCGGGGTACTGAAGCTTTCTTT; CDR3 protein: CASSHGQGRGTEAFF
clone size: few; D gene: .; J gene: TRBJ1-2; CDR3 length: 12; V gene: TRBV2; CDR3 DNA: TGTGCCAGCAGGCGCACGGAGTATGGCTACACCTTC; CDR3 protein: CASRRTEYGYTF
clone size: few; D gene: TRBD2; J gene: TRBJ2-7; CDR3 length: 15; V gene: TRBV6-5; CDR3 DNA: TGTGCCAGCAGTTACGGAGCGGGAGAAAGTTACGAGCAGTACTTC; CDR3 protein: CASSYGAGESYEQYF
clone size: .; D gene: .; J gene: TRBJ1-5; CDR3 length: 12; V gene: TRBV2; CDR3 DNA: TGTGCCAGCAGTGTAAGGGGTCAGCCCCAGCATTTT; CDR3 protein: CASSVRGQPQHF
clone size: .; D gene: TRBD2; J gene: TRBJ2-1; CDR3 length: 16; V gene: TRBV6-5; CDR3 DNA: TGTGCCAGCAGTTACTCGACTAGCGGATATTACAATGAGCAGTTCTTC; CDR3 protein: CASSYSTSGYYNEQFF
clone size: .; D gene: .; J gene: TRBJ2-5; CDR3 length: 14; V gene: TRBV7-9; CDR3 DNA: TGTGCCAGCAGCTTCGACACAGACCAAGAGACCCAGTACTTC; CDR3 protein: CASSFDTDQETQYF
clone size: .; D gene: .; J gene: TRBJ1-2; CDR3 length: 12; V gene: TRBV2; CDR3 DNA: TGTGCCAGCAGTGAATCCAGCGGAGGCTACACCTTC; CDR3 protein: CASSESSGGYTF
clone size: .; D gene: .; J gene: TRBJ2-5; CDR3 length: 15; V gene: TRBV28; CDR3 DNA: TGTGCCAGCAGTTCGACCACAGAACCCCAAGAGACCCAGTACTTC; CDR3 protein: CASSSTTEPQETQYF
clone size: .; D gene: TRBD2; J gene: TRBJ2-7; CDR3 length: 14; V gene: TRBV5-1; CDR3 DNA: TGCGCCAGCGGAAGTAGCGGGAACTCCTACGAGCAGTACTTC; CDR3 protein: CASGSSGNSYEQYF
clone size: .; D gene: .; J gene: TRBJ2-6; CDR3 length: 16; V gene: TRBV6-1; CDR3 DNA: TGTGCCAGCAGTGAAGCTTTGGGCGCTGGGGCCAACGTCCTGACTTTC; CDR3 protein: CASSEALGAGANVLTF
clone size: .; D gene: .; J gene: TRBJ1-1; CDR3 length: 13; V gene: TRBV29-1; CDR3 DNA: TGCAGCGTTGCGTGGGGACAGAACACTGAAGCTTTCTTT; CDR3 protein: CSVAWGQNTEAFF
clone size: .; D gene: TRBD2; J gene: TRBJ2-3; CDR3 length: 15; V gene: TRBV7-3; CDR3 DNA: TGTGCCAGCAGCTATAGCGGGGGTGGGACAGATACGCAGTATTTT; CDR3 protein: CASSYSGGGTDTQYF
clone size: few; D gene: .; J gene: TRBJ2-7; CDR3 length: 14; V gene: TRBV19; CDR3 DNA: TGTGCCAGTAGTATGAGAGGGTCTACCTACGAGCAGTACTTC; CDR3 protein: CASSMRGSTYEQYF
clone size: .; D gene: TRBD2; J gene: TRBJ2-1; CDR3 length: 18; V gene: TRBV4-1; CDR3 DNA: TGCGCCAGCAGCCAAGACCGGTTGGGACTAGCGGTATACAATGAGCAGTTCTTC; CDR3 protein: CASSQDRLGLAVYNEQFF
clone size: few; D gene: TRBD2; J gene: TRBJ2-2; CDR3 length: 16; V gene: TRBV4-2; CDR3 DNA: TGTGCCAGCAGCCAAGGGGGGACTAGCTCCACCGGGGAGCTGTTTTTT; CDR3 protein: CASSQGGTSSTGELFF
clone size: .; D gene: TRBD1; J gene: TRBJ1-6; CDR3 length: 14; V gene: TRBV28; CDR3 DNA: TGTGCCAGCGGCCGGGACAGTTATAATTCACCCCTCCACTTT; CDR3 protein: CASGRDSYNSPLHF
clone size: .; D gene: .; J gene: TRBJ1-1; CDR3 length: 14; V gene: TRBV6-5; CDR3 DNA: TGTGCCAGCAGTCGCGACGGGGGAAACACTGAAGCTTTCTTT; CDR3 protein: CASSRDGGNTEAFF
clone size: .; D gene: TRBD1; J gene: TRBJ2-5; CDR3 length: 16; V gene: TRBV4-1; CDR3 DNA: TGCGCCAGCAGCCAAGATCATGGGACAGGGAGAGAGACCCAGTACTTC; CDR3 protein: CASSQDHGTGRETQYF
clone size: .; D gene: TRBD1; J gene: TRBJ2-7; CDR3 length: 15; V gene: TRBV28; CDR3 DNA: TGTGCCAGCAGAGGGTCGGGACAGGGTTACTACGAGCAGTACTTC; CDR3 protein: CASRGSGQGYYEQYF
clone size: .; D gene: .; J gene: TRBJ2-3; CDR3 length: 13; V gene: TRBV18; CDR3 DNA: TGTGCCAGCTCACCTCCAGGCACAGATACGCAGTATTTT; CDR3 protein: CASSPPGTDTQYF
clone size: .; D gene: .; J gene: TRBJ2-6; CDR3 length: 15; V gene: TRBV2; CDR3 DNA: TGTGCCAGCAGTGGGTCCCTCTACGGGGCCAACGTCCTGACTTTC; CDR3 protein: CASSGSLYGANVLTF
clone size: few; D gene: TRBD2; J gene: TRBJ2-1; CDR3 length: 16; V gene: TRBV29-1; CDR3 DNA: TGCAGCGTTGTACTAGCGGGAGGAGGGTCCTACAATGAGCAGTTCTTC; CDR3 protein: CSVVLAGGGSYNEQFF
clone size: .; D gene: .; J gene: TRBJ1-4; CDR3 length: 14; V gene: TRBV18; CDR3 DNA: TGTGCCAGCTCACCGTACCAGGGAAATGAAAAACTGTTTTTT; CDR3 protein: CASSPYQGNEKLFF
clone size: .; D gene: TRBD1; J gene: TRBJ2-7; CDR3 length: 16; V gene: TRBV5-1; CDR3 DNA: TGCGCCAGCAGCTTGAGGGAACAGGGGGTGCGGAACGAGCAGTACTTC; CDR3 protein: CASSLREQGVRNEQYF
clone size: .; D gene: TRBD2; J gene: TRBJ2-5; CDR3 length: 18; V gene: TRBV5-4; CDR3 DNA: TGTGCCAGCAGCTTGGGGGGTGGGAGCGGGGGGGCCCAAGAGACCCAGTACTTC; CDR3 protein: CASSLGGGSGGAQETQYF
clone size: few; D gene: .; J gene: TRBJ1-3; CDR3 length: 14; V gene: TRBV29-1; CDR3 DNA: TGCAGCGTTGAAAGCGACCTCTCTGGAAACACCATATATTTT; CDR3 protein: CSVESDLSGNTIYF
clone size: once; D gene: .; J gene: TRBJ2-7; CDR3 length: 16; V gene: TRBV5-1; CDR3 DNA: TGCGCCAGCAGCCGAGAGATAACAAGTAACAGAGCCGAGCAGTACTTC; CDR3 protein: CASSREITSNRAEQYF
clone size: .; D gene: .; J gene: TRBJ2-2; CDR3 length: 13; V gene: TRBV5-5; CDR3 DNA: TGTGCCAGCAGCTTGCCAGAGGCAGGGGAGCTGTTTTTT; CDR3 protein: CASSLPEAGELFF
clone size: .; D gene: TRBD1; J gene: TRBJ1-1; CDR3 length: 15; V gene: TRBV5-1; CDR3 DNA: TGCGCCAGCAGCCCCTGGGGACAGCCGAACACTGAAGCTTTCTTT; CDR3 protein: CASSPWGQPNTEAFF
clone size: few; D gene: .; J gene: TRBJ2-2; CDR3 length: 15; V gene: TRBV5-1; CDR3 DNA: TGCGCCAGCAGCTCCCCACACGATTACACCGGGGAGCTGTTTTTT; CDR3 protein: CASSSPHDYTGELFF
clone size: .; D gene: TRBD1; J gene: TRBJ1-1; CDR3 length: 13; V gene: TRBV29-1; CDR3 DNA: TGCAGCGGGACGGGACAGCTTAACACTGAAGCTTTCTTT; CDR3 protein: CSGTGQLNTEAFF
clone size: .; D gene: TRBD1; J gene: TRBJ2-1; CDR3 length: 14; V gene: TRBV19; CDR3 DNA: TGTGCCAGTAGGCCGGGACAGGTTCAGGGTGAGCAGTTCTTC; CDR3 protein: CASRPGQVQGEQFF
clone size: few; D gene: .; J gene: TRBJ2-5; CDR3 length: 14; V gene: TRBV28; CDR3 DNA: TGTGCCAGCATCAGGGGAGGGGGGGTGGAGACCCAGTACTTC; CDR3 protein: CASIRGGGVETQYF
clone size: .; D gene: TRBD1; J gene: TRBJ1-5; CDR3 length: 15; V gene: TRBV18; CDR3 DNA: TGTGCCAGCTCAGAAAACAGGGGGCAGGATCAGCCCCAGCATTTT; CDR3 protein: CASSENRGQDQPQHF
clone size: .; D gene: .; J gene: TRBJ2-7; CDR3 length: 17; V gene: TRBV4-1; CDR3 DNA: TGCGCCAGCAGCCAAGGCCCCGCCAGGGGAGCCTCCTACGAGCAGTACTTC; CDR3 protein: CASSQGPARGASYEQYF
clone size: .; D gene: .; J gene: TRBJ2-3; CDR3 length: 14; V gene: TRBV6-6; CDR3 DNA: TGTGCCAGCAGTTACGGTCCCCGGGCAGATACGCAGTATTTT; CDR3 protein: CASSYGPRADTQYF
clone size: few; D gene: TRBD2; J gene: TRBJ2-1; CDR3 length: 17; V gene: TRBV6-1; CDR3 DNA: TGTGCCAGCAGTGTCTTAGCGGGAGGCCAGGGGAACAATGAGCAGTTCTTC; CDR3 protein: CASSVLAGGQGNNEQFF
clone size: .; D gene: .; J gene: TRBJ2-7; CDR3 length: 15; V gene: TRBV11-2; CDR3 DNA: TGTGCCAGCAGCCCCCAGGACAGATACTCCTACGAGCAGTACTTC; CDR3 protein: CASSPQDRYSYEQYF